This TCR beta chain was documented in a study of T-cell reconstitution after alpha-beta-depleted transplantation in children. Unique molecular identifiers were built into the TCRbeta library. TCRdb passed the PCR reads through MiXCR, listing each CDR3 protein once. The sample carries 400,000 to 500,000 distinct CDR3 sequences, 9.5% to 13% recorded once. Trimming pared 9 bases from V and 0 bases from J, leaving 11 bases between. The CDR3 has 13 amino acids. The receptor comes from a human donor who donated a stem cell graft to a child with acute myeloid leukemia. Sequenced material: PBMCs from the stem cell graft donor, taken from the stem cell graft. The J gene is TRBJ1-1, the V gene TRBV12-3 or TRBV12-4; D might be TRBD1 (5 bases). In nucleotides, the CDR3 is TGTGCCAGTCGGGAGGGGATGAACACTGAAGCTTTCTTT. The encoded protein is CASREGMNTEAFF.